Listed below are T cell receptor beta chains from one sample, sequenced in a study of Ad26.COV2.S vaccination and SARS-CoV-2 variants. Data came from immunoSEQ multiplex PCR; TCRdb stores just in-frame clones and leaves some out. The sample has about 420,000 clones, roughly 90% seen once. Sequenced here: peripheral blood, sampled in a trial of Ad26.COV2.S vaccine versus placebo. Every receptor here comes from a person between 18 and 65 years old who received the Ad26.COV2.S COVID-19 vaccine or a placebo. CDR3s leave out the opening cysteine and the closing phenylalanine or tryptophan. Each record gives: V gene, J gene, CDR3 protein.

V: TRBV6-5
J: TRBJ2-7
CDR3: ASNKSGRLYEQY

V: TRBV6-6
J: TRBJ1-5
CDR3: ASSQSNDRGPNQPQH

V: TRBV30
J: TRBJ1-2
CDR3: AWREGGRVYGYT

V: TRBV27
J: TRBJ2-2
CDR3: ASSPLGTGGGFTGELF

V: TRBV28
J: TRBJ2-1
CDR3: ASSDPGQHNEQF

V: TRBV14
J: TRBJ1-6
CDR3: ASSPRWAGYSPLH

V: TRBV5-8
J: TRBJ1-5
CDR3: ASSLGQGRQPQH

V: TRBV7-2
J: TRBJ2-2
CDR3: ASSLAGGGAGELF

V: TRBV18
J: TRBJ1-1
CDR3: ASSPSGDYTEAF

V: TRBV3-1/TRBV3-2
J: TRBJ2-7
CDR3: ASSQDIVTYEQY

V: TRBV4-3
J: TRBJ2-1
CDR3: ASSQTPISNEQF

V: TRBV6-2/TRBV6-3
J: TRBJ2-3
CDR3: ASSPALRDAGTQY

V: TRBV6-5
J: TRBJ2-7
CDR3: ASSPLTWYEQY

V: TRBV21-1
J: TRBJ1-2
CDR3: ASSKSPSGGWGYT

V: TRBV28
J: TRBJ2-2
CDR3: ATKDTVGGELF

V: TRBV2
J: TRBJ2-7
CDR3: ASSGYYEQY

V: TRBV10-3
J: TRBJ2-2
CDR3: AISEPDRLNTGELF

V: TRBV19
J: TRBJ1-4
CDR3: ASSRQPRTELF

V: TRBV19
J: TRBJ1-2
CDR3: ASSTRDRKGYT

V: TRBV6-2/TRBV6-3
J: TRBJ2-1
CDR3: ASTYSGGHNEQF

V: TRBV5-1
J: TRBJ2-3
CDR3: ASSQLAGGTDTQY

V: TRBV10-1
J: TRBJ2-7
CDR3: ASSESRTGTYEQY

V: TRBV5-1
J: TRBJ2-3
CDR3: ASSLDRGSSTDTQY